These T cell receptor beta chains were read from a single sample in a study of blood T cells in healthy people across ages. TCRdb fed the 5' RACE reads into MiXCR, producing one record per CDR3 protein. The sample has a few hundred thousand distinct CDR3 sequences; around a quarter are singletons. These data are also associated with another study on T cells of mothers and their children.

Input material: blood. The receptor set was obtained from a boy aged 2 to 9 in good health. CDR3s include the opening cysteine and the closing phenylalanine or tryptophan. The D gene is left open where the match is weak. Rows may omit the clone size; those that give it use once, few, many or a size class.

TRBJ2-5 | TRBD2 | - | 13 | TRBV7-9 | TGTGCCAGCAGCTCTCTGCAGACTAGCGGGAAAATTTTC | CASSSLQTSGKIF
TRBJ1-1 | - | many | 15 | TRBV14 | TGTGCCAGCAGCCAAGCGTCAGGTTTGAACACTGAAGCTTTCTTT | CASSQASGLNTEAFF
TRBJ2-3 | - | few | 14 | TRBV5-1 | TGCGCCAGCAGAGGAGACTACAGCGCAGATACGCAGTATTTT | CASRGDYSADTQYF
TRBJ2-7 | - | - | 13 | TRBV7-9 | TGTGCCAGCAGTCCGGACGACTCCTACGAGCAGTACTTC | CASSPDDSYEQYF
TRBJ2-4 | TRBD1 | - | 16 | TRBV7-9 | TGTGCCAGCATCTTAACGACAGGGTTAACCAAAAACATTCAGTACTTC | CASILTTGLTKNIQYF
TRBJ2-7 | TRBD1 | once | 12 | TRBV20-1 | TGCAGTGGCAGGGGGCAGCTCTACGAGCAGTACTTC | CSGRGQLYEQYF
TRBJ1-2 | TRBD1 | - | 14 | TRBV25-1 | TGTGCCAGCTCCCACTGGGCAGGGGGCTTTGGCTACACCTTC | CASSHWAGGFGYTF
TRBJ1-1 | - | - | 13 | TRBV12-3/TRBV12-4 | TGTGCCAGCAGTTTAGACGGGGTAACTGAAGCTTTCTTT | CASSLDGVTEAFF
TRBJ2-3 | TRBD2 | - | 18 | TRBV6-2/TRBV6-3 | TGTGCCAGCAGCCCGGGACTAGCGGGAGTTATCAGCACAGATACGCAGTATTTT | CASSPGLAGVISTDTQYF
TRBJ2-1 | TRBD2 | once | 15 | TRBV29-1 | TGCAGCGTTACTCATAGCGGGAGGGCCGTAGATGAGCAGTTCTTC | CSVTHSGRAVDEQFF
TRBJ1-4 | - | - | 13 | TRBV10-3 | TGTGCCATCAGGGACAGTCCGGGGGAAAAACTGTTTTTT | CAIRDSPGEKLFF
TRBJ2-7 | TRBD1 | few | 15 | TRBV7-9 | TGTGCCAGCAGCTTAGGCGGCAGGGGGTCCCACGAGCAGTACTTC | CASSLGGRGSHEQYF
TRBJ1-2 | TRBD1 | - | 15 | TRBV5-1 | TGCGCCAGCAGCTTGGGGGGACAGCTTAACTATGGCTACACCTTC | CASSLGGQLNYGYTF
TRBJ2-3 | - | few | 14 | TRBV28 | TGTGCCAGCAGTTTTAAAGGTGCCAGCAGTACGCAGTATTTT | CASSFKGASSTQYF
TRBJ1-3 | - | - | 13 | TRBV10-3 | TGTGCCACGACTCAGGGCTCTGGAAACACCATATATTTT | CATTQGSGNTIYF
TRBJ2-2 | TRBD2 | - | 17 | TRBV15 | TGTGCCACCAGCAGAGACCCCGGACTAGCGGGGACCGGGGAGCTGTTTTTT | CATSRDPGLAGTGELFF
TRBJ2-7 | - | - | 14 | TRBV3-1 | TGTGCCAGCAGCCAATGGAGAGGGATCTACGAGCAGTACTTC | CASSQWRGIYEQYF
TRBJ2-2 | TRBD2 | - | 16 | TRBV4-3 | TGCGCCAGCAGTCCTAGCGGGAGGGTAAACACCGGGGAGCTGTTTTTT | CASSPSGRVNTGELFF
TRBJ2-1 | TRBD2 | many | 15 | TRBV4-3 | TGCGCCAGCAGCCCCCTTTTAGCGGGGAACAATGAGCAGTTCTTC | CASSPLLAGNNEQFF
TRBJ1-4 | - | few | 11 | TRBV20-1 | TGCAGTGCGCCGGAGTGGGAAAAACTGTTTTTT | CSAPEWEKLFF
TRBJ1-3 | - | - | 15 | TRBV5-1 | TGCGCCAGCAGCTCGGGGGAGCGCTCTGGAAACACCATATATTTT | CASSSGERSGNTIYF
TRBJ2-7 | - | - | 14 | TRBV12-3/TRBV12-4 | TGTGCCAGCAGTTTAAGTGGGGTCATCTACGAGCAGTACTTC | CASSLSGVIYEQYF
TRBJ2-1 | TRBD2 | few | 17 | TRBV24-1 | TGTGCCACCAGTGATAACGAGGGAGCGGGGGGGCCCGGTGAGCAGTTCTTC | CATSDNEGAGGPGEQFF
TRBJ2-7 | TRBD2 | many | 17 | TRBV6-5 | TGTGCCAGCAGTTACTCGGCCCGGATAGCGGGTGACTACGAGCAGTACTTC | CASSYSARIAGDYEQYF
TRBJ1-2 | - | few | 14 | TRBV18 | TGTGCCAGCTCACCCTCCCGGGACATCTTGGGCTACACCTTC | CASSPSRDILGYTF
TRBJ1-1 | - | few | 15 | TRBV10-3 | TGTGCCATCAGCGGCTCGCTCGCCCCAAGGGCTGAAGCTTTCTTT | CAISGSLAPRAEAFF
TRBJ1-2 | TRBD1 | - | 17 | TRBV30 | TGTGCCTGGGTGAACCGGGACAGGGTCATTGGGAACTATGGCTACACCTTC | CAWVNRDRVIGNYGYTF
TRBJ1-2 | - | - | 16 | TRBV7-2 | TGTGCCAGCAGCTTAGCCGGGGGCGTCACTTACTGGAACTACACCTTC | CASSLAGGVTYWNYTF
TRBJ2-7 | TRBD2 | - | 13 | TRBV6-5 | TGTGCCAGCAGCAGGAACCGGGGGGGCGAGCAGTACTTC | CASSRNRGGEQYF
TRBJ1-5 | - | - | 14 | TRBV25-1 | TGTGCCAGCAGTGAAGGAGGCTGGGGCCAGCCCCAGCATTTT | CASSEGGWGQPQHF
TRBJ2-7 | TRBD2 | - | 13 | TRBV20-1 | TGCAGTGCTACTAGCGGGTCAGCCTACGAGCAGTACTTC | CSATSGSAYEQYF
TRBJ1-5 | - | few | 15 | TRBV6-2/TRBV6-3 | TGTGCCAGCAGTTACTCGAGCAGGGGAAATCAGCCCCAGCATTTT | CASSYSSRGNQPQHF
TRBJ1-2 | - | few | 15 | TRBV30 | TGTGCCTGGGAGGAAAGGGGCCCCGCGATATATGGCTACACCTTC | CAWEERGPAIYGYTF
TRBJ2-7 | - | - | 12 | TRBV7-9 | TGTGCCAGCAGCTTAGGGAGGAACGAGCAGTACTTC | CASSLGRNEQYF
TRBJ1-4 | - | - | 13 | TRBV19 | TGTGCCAGTAGGAAACAGATGAATGAAAAACTGTTTTTT | CASRKQMNEKLFF
TRBJ2-2 | - | medium-sized | 13 | TRBV7-2 | TGTGCCAGCAGCTCGACCGGGACCGGGGAGCTGTTTTTT | CASSSTGTGELFF
TRBJ2-5 | TRBD1 | - | 13 | TRBV5-1 | TGCGCCAGCGCTACAGGGGGCTCAGAGACCCAGTACTTC | CASATGGSETQYF
TRBJ1-5 | - | - | 16 | TRBV6-6 | TGTGCCAGCAGTCTTATAGTTGACAGAAGCAATCAGCCCCAGCATTTT | CASSLIVDRSNQPQHF
TRBJ2-1 | - | few | 15 | TRBV3-1 | TGTGCCAGCAGCCAAGCCAGGACAGTCTACAATGAGCAGTTCTTC | CASSQARTVYNEQFF
TRBJ2-5 | - | many | 13 | TRBV29-1 | TGCAGCGTTGGCCCTACGGGTGGGGAGACCCAGTACTTC | CSVGPTGGETQYF
TRBJ2-5 | - | many | 13 | TRBV7-9 | TGTGCCAGCAGTTTGTCGGGGCAAGAGACCCAGTACTTC | CASSLSGQETQYF
TRBJ2-1 | TRBD2 | many | 16 | TRBV6-4 | TGTGCCAGCAGTAATTCCGGGACTAGCGAATACAATGAGCAGTTCTTC | CASSNSGTSEYNEQFF
TRBJ2-6 | - | few | 15 | TRBV18 | TGTGCCAGCTCACCAAAATTCTCTGGGGCCAACGTCCTGACTTTC | CASSPKFSGANVLTF
TRBJ1-3 | - | - | 14 | TRBV28 | TGTGCCAGCAGCCTTGGACAGACTGGAAACACCATATATTTT | CASSLGQTGNTIYF
TRBJ2-1 | TRBD2 | - | 14 | TRBV5-4 | TGTGCCACTAGGGGCGGGAGTTCGGCGAATGAGCAGTTCTTC | CATRGGSSANEQFF
TRBJ2-3 | - | - | 12 | TRBV20-1 | TGCAGTGCTAGTCAGTCGGCAGATACGCAGTATTTT | CSASQSADTQYF
TRBJ2-5 | - | - | 11 | TRBV2 | TGTGCCAGCAAAAACGAAGAGACCCAGTACTTC | CASKNEETQYF